These 24 T cell receptor beta chains were all obtained from the same sample, sequenced in a study of blood T cell repertoires in COVID-19. Method: immunoSEQ multiplex PCR; TCRdb's copy keeps in-frame clones and lacks some. Of more than 150,000 clones in the sample, about 82% are singletons; the top ten hold about 4.9%. Material: peripheral blood. All receptors derive from a woman aged 25-40 years with acute or convalescent COVID-19.

J is TRBJ1-1 and V is TRBV29-1; D is uncertain. Germline lookup yields CDR1 SQVTM and CDR2 ANQGSEA. The V end lost 3 bases, the J end lost 1 base, and 12 bases lay between the germline ends. The CDR3 totals 14 residues. The CDR3 coding sequence is TGCAGCGTTGAGATTCATGCGGGGAACACTGAAGCTTTCTTT. Encoded protein: CSVEIHAGNTEAFF.

The chain uses TRBV5-4 and TRBJ1-4, with D possibly matching TRBD1 (5 bases). Trimming shortened V by 4 bases and J by 2 bases, and 15 bases separated the two germline ends. Looked up from germline, CDR1 is SGHNT and CDR2 is YYREEE (reference sequence). This CDR3 is built from 16 residues. This CDR3 is CASSRNGGGTNEKLFF. CDR3 nucleotides: TGTGCCAGCAGCCGGAATGGGGGGGGTACTAATGAAAAACTGTTTTTT.

This clone has just a few counts. The chain combines TRBV21-1 with TRBJ2-7; no DNA check was done on the table's D call, TRBD1. TRBV21-1 is a listed pseudogene. There are 21 residues in the CDR3. Written as DNA, the CDR3 is TGTGCCAGCAGCAAATCCGACGGGACAGGACGGTTCACTCAAGGAAGATACGAGCAGTACTTC. As protein: CASSKSDGTGRFTQGRYEQYF.

The J gene is TRBJ1-5, the V gene TRBV5-4, with a tentative D call TRBD1 (5 bases). Trimming stripped 0 bases from V and 2 bases from J, with 9 bases between. Germline CDR1 SGHNT, CDR2 YYREEE (reference sequence). The CDR3 runs to 15 residues. CDR3 nucleotides: TGTGCCAGCAGCTTGGCCGGAGGGGGCAATCAGCCCCAGCATTTT. Translation: CASSLAGGGNQPQHF. Filled out from reference TRBV5-4 and TRBJ1-5, the complete variable domain reads ETGVTQSPTHLIKTRGQQVTLRCSSQSGHNTVSWYQQALGQGPQFIFQYYREEENGRGNFPPRFSGLQFPNYSSELNVNALELDDSALYLCASSLAGGGNQPQHFGDGTRLSIL.

This rearrangement joins TRBV19 to TRBJ2-3, with 8 positions matching TRBD1. Germline CDR1 is LNHDA and CDR2 is SQIVND (reference sequence). Unmatched junction bases numbered 6, after V lost 7 bases and J lost 0 bases. The CDR3 covers 15 residues. CDR3 region: CASTEDRASTDTQYF. As DNA, the CDR3 is TGTGCCAGTACCGAGGACAGGGCTAGCACAGATACGCAGTATTTT.

This clone appeared once. The rearrangement uses TRBV7-6 and TRBJ2-7, with TRBD1 matching 7 bases. The CDR3 is 13 residues long. Unmatched junction bases numbered 5, after V lost 5 bases and J lost 4 bases. The germline CDR1 and CDR2 sequences are SGHVS and FNYEAQ. CDR3 nucleotide sequence: TGTGCCAGCAGCCCCCGGACAGGATACGAGCAGTACTTC. Amino acids: CASSPRTGYEQYF. Full variable domain (rest looked up from reference TRBV7-6 and TRBJ2-7): GAGVSQSPRYKVTKRGQDVALRCDPISGHVSLYWYRQALGQGPEFLTYFNYEAQQDKSGLPNDRFSAERPEGSISTLTIQRTEQRDSAMYRCASSPRTGYEQYFGPGTRLTVT.

The rearrangement uses TRBV7-2 and TRBJ1-4, with a tentative D call TRBD1 (5 bases). The CDR3 spans 16 residues. Deletions cut 4 bases from V and 0 bases from J, with 12 bases between. Germline CDR1 is SGHTA and CDR2 is FQGNSA. CDR3 region: CASSSFGGTTNEKLFF. DNA for the CDR3: TGTGCCAGCAGCTCGTTTGGGGGGACAACTAATGAAAAACTGTTTTTT.

This clone was picked up a small number of times. The chain couples TRBV19 to TRBJ1-2, with a tentative D call TRBD1 (6 bases). The germline V and J ends were trimmed by 10 bases and 6 bases, with 21 bases remaining between them. CDR1 LNHDA and CDR2 SQIVND come from the germline V gene (reference sequence). CDR3 length: 14 amino acids. DNA of the CDR3: TGTGCCACCTGGATAGGGGGATTAATGAATGGCTACACCTTC. Translated: CATWIGGLMNGYTF.

This clone is a singleton in its sample. The rearrangement joins TRBV7-9 to TRBJ1-2; possibly TRBD1 for D (5 bases). Germline values: CDR1 SEHNR, CDR2 FQNEAQ (reference sequence). V was pared by 3 bases and J by 6 bases, with 17 bases between. The CDR3 consists of 15 residues. CDR3 loop: CASSFPTGGYHGYTF. In DNA, the CDR3 is TGTGCCAGCAGCTTCCCGACTGGGGGGTATCATGGCTACACCTTC.

The chain links TRBV4-1 to TRBJ2-5; no firm D call. V gave up 1 base and J gave up 6 bases, with 9 bases separating them. Per the germline V gene, CDR1 is MGHRA and CDR2 is YSYEKL. The CDR3 covers 13 residues. The CDR3 DNA follows: TGCGCCAGCAGCCAAGCACTACTGCAGACCCAGTACTTC. Protein sequence: CASSQALLQTQYF.

This clone has just one count. This sequence joins TRBV27 and TRBJ2-3; tentatively, D is TRBD1 (6 bases). The germline V and J ends were trimmed by 6 bases and 1 base, with 11 bases remaining between them. Germline loops: CDR1 MNHEY, CDR2 SMNVEV (reference sequence). The CDR3 runs 14 residues. Here the CDR3 DNA reads TGTGCCAGCAGCAGGGACATGCGCACAGATACGCAGTATTTT. Translating gives CASSRDMRTDTQYF.

The chain is built from TRBV6-2 or TRBV6-3 and TRBJ2-3; TRBD1 aligns across 11 bases. Germline V CDR1 and CDR2: MNHEY, SVGEGT. After removal of 3 bases from V and 4 bases from J, the junction contained 6 bases not matched to a gene. This CDR3 region has 16 residues. This CDR3 is CASSYTPGQGADTQYF. In DNA form, the CDR3 reads TGTGCCAGCAGTTATACCCCGGGACAGGGGGCAGATACGCAGTATTTT.

The chain has TRBV30 and TRBJ2-7, with a tentative D call TRBD2 (5 bases). V lost 1 base to trimming and J lost 5 bases, with 15 bases between them. This CDR3 has 14 amino acids. Germline assignment: CDR1 GTSNPN and CDR2 SVGIG (reference sequence). Here the CDR3 DNA reads TGTGCCTGGAGTGCCACCCGGCGTAGCGACGAGCAGTACTTC. As protein: CAWSATRRSDEQYF.

This rearrangement joins TRBV4-2 to TRBJ2-7; 10 bases match TRBD2. Germline V gene lookup returns CDR1 LGHNA and CDR2 YNFKEQ. This CDR3 contains 18 residues. V shed 0 bases and J 2 bases; nucleotides not matched to a gene: 10. CDR3 DNA: TGTGCCAGCAGCCAAGATGCTTATAATAGCGGGGGGACCTACGAGCAGTACTTC. Its translation: CASSQDAYNSGGTYEQYF.

The V call is TRBV5-1, the J call TRBJ1-2; D is unresolved. V shed 6 bases and J shed 8 bases, with 17 bases lying between them. Germline V gene data show CDR1 as SGHRS and CDR2 as YFSETQ. CDR3 length equals 13 residues. The CDR3 loop is CASTQPGLAGYTF. The CDR3 nucleotides read TGCGCCAGCACACAGCCGGGGTTAGCCGGCTACACCTTC.

CDR3 coding DNA: TGTGCCACCAGTGACCGACAGGGGAATTTCGGCTACACCTTC. It specifies CATSDRQGNFGYTF. The chain recombines TRBV24-1 with TRBJ1-2, with 8 bases aligning to TRBD1. The CDR3 length is 14 residues. CDR1 and CDR2 (germline): KGHDR, SFDVKD. V shed 4 bases, J shed 8 bases, and the junction held 8 bases outside the gene matches.

This clone was counted a few times. This sequence joins TRBV6-2 or TRBV6-3 and TRBJ2-1, with 7 bases that match TRBD2. Per the germline V gene, CDR1 is MNHEY and CDR2 is SVGEGT. This CDR3 has 11 residues. Unmatched junction bases numbered 4, after V lost 6 bases and J lost 11 bases. CDR3 loop: CASSDGGKQFF. The CDR3 region has the DNA TGTGCCAGCAGCGACGGGGGGAAGCAGTTCTTC.

This chain connects TRBV28 to TRBJ1-5; D gene uncertain. V was pared by 1 base and J by 3 bases, with 10 bases between. The CDR3 length is 15 residues. CDR1 is MDHEN, CDR2 SYDVKM, per germline. The CDR3, as DNA: TGTGCCAGCAGTTTATCGGCAGGTCCCAATCAGCCCCAGCATTTT. Encoded protein: CASSLSAGPNQPQHF.

CDR3 DNA sequence: TGTGCCTCCCGGGACTTAGGGAACACCGGGGAGCTGTTTTTT. It translates to CASRDLGNTGELFF. This chain connects TRBV11-2 to TRBJ2-2, with TRBD2 as a possible D gene (6 bases). Trimming took off 11 bases at V and 1 base at J, with 14 bases between the two ends. CDR3 size: 14 residues. Germline assignment: CDR1 SGHAT and CDR2 FQNNGV. The complete variable domain, with remaining parts taken from reference TRBV11-2 and TRBJ2-2, reads EAGVAQSPRYKIIEKRQSVAFWCNPISGHATLYWYQQILGQGPKLLIQFQNNGVVDDSQLPKDRFSAERLKGVDSTLKIQPAKLEDSAVYLCASRDLGNTGELFFGEGSRLTVL.

This clone was counted once. The rearrangement links TRBV11-1 to TRBJ2-2; 9 bases agree with TRBD1. Germline-derived CDR1 and CDR2 are SGHAT and FQDESV (reference sequence). The CDR3 loop spans 16 amino acids. V gave up 8 bases and J gave up 4 bases; unmatched junction bases: 11. The CDR3 DNA reads as TGTGCCAGCGCGATGGACAGGGGAAGGAGCACCGGGGAGCTGTTTTTT. Amino acids: CASAMDRGRSTGELFF.

This chain uses TRBV15 with TRBJ2-7; 8 bases match TRBD1. The CDR3 sequence is 13 residues long. Trimming cost V 6 bases and J 4 bases; bases outside gene matches: 5. The germline V gene has CDR1 LNHNV and CDR2 YYDKDF (reference sequence). CDR3 sequence (DNA): TGTGCCACCAGTTTGGACAGGGCATACGAGCAGTACTTC. Encoded protein: CATSLDRAYEQYF.

The CDR3 DNA reads as TGTGCCAGCAGCCAGGAAAGCTCCGGTGAGCAGTTCTTC. It encodes CASSQESSGEQFF. The rearrangement uses TRBV11-2 and TRBJ2-1; D ambiguous. V lost 5 bases and J lost 9, with 14 bases in between. The CDR3 length is 13 residues. CDR1 and CDR2 from the germline V gene are SGHAT and FQNNGV.

The chain is built from TRBV6-1 and TRBJ2-1; 7 bases line up with TRBD1. With V trimmed by 2 bases and J by 5 bases, 6 bases remained unmatched. This CDR3 comprises 15 residues. Germline values: CDR1 MNHNS, CDR2 SASEGT. The chain's CDR3 is CASSESKGGHNEQFF. Here the CDR3 DNA reads TGTGCCAGCAGTGAATCAAAAGGGGGCCACAATGAGCAGTTCTTC.

J is TRBJ1-6 and V is TRBV11-2, with 11 bases that match TRBD1. Trimming took 5 bases from V and 9 from J; bases not matched to a gene: 9. Germline CDR1 SGHAT, CDR2 FQNNGV. CDR3 length equals 16 residues. In DNA form, the CDR3 reads TGTGCCAGCAGCCATTGGACAGGGGGCGTGGGTTCACCCCTCCACTTT. This encodes CASSHWTGGVGSPLHF.